This TCR beta chain was retrieved from a study of PD-1 blockade in classical Hodgkin lymphoma. Findings and limits, study-wide: Reports indicated that newly diagnosed patients had lower baseline TCR diversity than healthy donors did.

Comments on this clone: What it binds is not known.

The time point here: newly diagnosed, previously untreated cHL patient sample. Untreated, newly diagnosed classical Hodgkin lymphoma PBMCs were used for comparison. TCRdb's table, derived via immunoSEQ multiplex PCR, lists solely in-frame clones and lacks some. This table has 70,000 or so clones, more than 85% appearing once. Germline assignment: CDR1 MNHEY and CDR2 SVGAGI. V was pared by 5 bases and J by 11 bases, with 6 bases of the junction left unmatched. The CDR3 totals 13 residues. This receptor was taken from a human donor with classical Hodgkin lymphoma. The source material was peripheral blood mononuclear cells (PBMCs). The V and J genes are TRBV6-5 and TRBJ1-6, with 7 bases fitting TRBD1. Here the CDR3 reads CASSNRGGPPLHF. CDR3 in DNA: TGTGCCAGCAGTAACAGGGGTGGACCACCCCTCCACTTT.